Listed below are T cell receptor beta chains from one sample, sequenced in a study of T-cell memory formation after mild COVID-19. In TCRdb, the 5' RACE reads were re-called with MiXCR into one record per CDR3 protein. The sample has roughly 160,000 distinct CDR3 sequences; around a tenth are singletons. The sample taken for sequencing was PBMCs or a T cell subset sorted from them (not recorded which). All receptors derive from a man aged 18 to 35 who had mild COVID-19 (a few samples of this study predate the infection). Cell type and time point are not known. CDR3s include the opening cysteine and the closing phenylalanine or tryptophan. Each record gives: V gene, CDR3 protein.

TRBV6-1 CASRPREAYTGELFF
TRBV18 CASSPPLTRTGELFF
TRBV29-1 CSVEVLETQYF
TRBV7-2 CASSLASGDTQYF
TRBV6-4 CASSTTGPGAQYF
TRBV6-6 CASKTGTGAANQPQHF
TRBV7-2 CASSLDDRTYEQYF
TRBV13 CASSLKGQGIDTQYF
TRBV20-1 CSALGQADSPLHF
TRBV3-1 CASSRQPSGQSTDTQYF
TRBV12-3/TRBV12-4 CASSRLGGGGQPQHF
TRBV4-3 CASSQDRSHGYTF
TRBV5-4 CASSLADEGGEQYF
TRBV5-1 CASSEGTAYEQYF
TRBV5-1 CASRQNYDYGYTF
TRBV11-2 CASRVATQETQYF
TRBV28 CASSRASADTQYF
TRBV5-1 CASSFGTGEYGYTF
TRBV29-1 CSLGRYSGANVLTF
TRBV6-1 CASSARGTASYEQYF
TRBV5-5 CASSSAGWSDTQYF
TRBV20-1 CSAYAPSTDTQYF
TRBV6-1 CASSATGATTEAFF
TRBV9 CASSPHTGELFF
TRBV3-1 CASSPPGGDYGYTF
TRBV15 CATSRASYQPQHF
TRBV20-1 CSARERIGINQPQHF
TRBV7-2 CASSLGFRGTSTDTQYF
TRBV9 CASSGSGGSTDTQYF
TRBV11-2 CASSRRGENYGYTF
TRBV24-1 CATEGENTGELFF
TRBV29-1 CSVERTGEVNEQFF
TRBV5-1 CASSIADDNEQFF
TRBV20-1 CSARRPEQFF
TRBV28 CASSPVVQETQYF
TRBV4-2 CASSSPLWSGNTIYF
TRBV6-6 CASSLGLAGVRQDF
TRBV4-3 CASSQDLPGGGTDTQYF
TRBV6-5 CASSYEWRGARDGDTQYF
TRBV2 CASNPQGEEPLHF
TRBV7-9 CASSLWGSPDSYTF
TRBV20-1 CSARSGGTNEKLFF
TRBV20-1 CSARDGLAKNIQYF
TRBV20-1 CSAIKGTGGTGELFF
TRBV20-1 CSADPTGFQPQHF
TRBV20-1 CSAEGQLKFGF
TRBV29-1 CSVGASSDSPLHF
TRBV18 CASSGDGSTGYTF
TRBV12-3/TRBV12-4 CASRLAGAFTGELFF
TRBV7-8 CASTITGGQFGETQYF
TRBV7-2 CASARQGGEVTQYF
TRBV5-1 CASSQNRGQAYGYTF
TRBV3-1 CASSISGFGQPQHF